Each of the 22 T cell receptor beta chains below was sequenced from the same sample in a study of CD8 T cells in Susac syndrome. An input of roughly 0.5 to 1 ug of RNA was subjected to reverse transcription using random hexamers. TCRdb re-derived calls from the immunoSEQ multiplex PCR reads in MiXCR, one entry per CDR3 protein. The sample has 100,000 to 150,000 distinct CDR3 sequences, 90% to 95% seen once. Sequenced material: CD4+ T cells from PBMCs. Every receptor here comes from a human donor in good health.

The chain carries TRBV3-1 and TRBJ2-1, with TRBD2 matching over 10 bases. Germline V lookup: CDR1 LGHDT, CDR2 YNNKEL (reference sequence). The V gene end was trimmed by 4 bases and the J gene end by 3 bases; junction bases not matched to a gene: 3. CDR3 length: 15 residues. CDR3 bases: TGTGCCAGCAGCCCCGGACTAGCGGTCTACAATGAGCAGTTCTTC. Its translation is CASSPGLAVYNEQFF.

The DNA for the CDR3 is TGTGCCAGCAGCTTGGACCAGAGACGCGAGCAGTACTTC. This translates into CASSLDQRREQYF. The chain links TRBV11-2 to TRBJ2-7, with D uncertain. V gave up 3 bases and J gave up 6 bases, with 12 bases separating them. In germline, CDR1 is SGHAT, CDR2 FQNNGV. The CDR3 length is 13 residues.

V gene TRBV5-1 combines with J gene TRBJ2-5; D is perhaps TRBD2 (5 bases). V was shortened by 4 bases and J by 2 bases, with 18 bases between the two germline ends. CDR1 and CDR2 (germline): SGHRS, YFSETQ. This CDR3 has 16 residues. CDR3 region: CASSPEGLYFQETQYF. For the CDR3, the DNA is TGCGCCAGCAGCCCGGAAGGACTGTACTTTCAAGAGACCCAGTACTTC.

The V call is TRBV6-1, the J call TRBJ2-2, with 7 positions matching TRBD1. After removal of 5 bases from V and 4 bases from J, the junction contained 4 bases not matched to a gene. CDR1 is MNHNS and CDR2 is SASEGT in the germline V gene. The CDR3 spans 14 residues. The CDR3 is CASSHGQATGELFF. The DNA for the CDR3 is TGTGCCAGCAGTCATGGACAGGCCACCGGGGAGCTGTTTTTT.

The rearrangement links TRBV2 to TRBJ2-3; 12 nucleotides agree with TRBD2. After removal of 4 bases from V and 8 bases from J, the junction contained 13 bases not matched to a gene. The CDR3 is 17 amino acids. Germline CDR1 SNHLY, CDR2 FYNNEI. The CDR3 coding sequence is TGTGCCAGCAGTGTTCTAGCGGGAGGGGTTCAAGGGGGTACGCAGTATTTT. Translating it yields CASSVLAGGVQGGTQYF.

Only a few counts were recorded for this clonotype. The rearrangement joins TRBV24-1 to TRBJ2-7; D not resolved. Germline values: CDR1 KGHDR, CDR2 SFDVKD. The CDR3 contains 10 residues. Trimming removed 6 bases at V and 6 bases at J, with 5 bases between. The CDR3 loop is CATSMCEQYF. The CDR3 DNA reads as TGTGCCACCAGTATGTGCGAGCAGTACTTC.

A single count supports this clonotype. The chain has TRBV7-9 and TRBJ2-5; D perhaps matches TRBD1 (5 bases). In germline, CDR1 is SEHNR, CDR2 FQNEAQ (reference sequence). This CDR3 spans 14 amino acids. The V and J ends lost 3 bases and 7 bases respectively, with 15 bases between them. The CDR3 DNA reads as TGTGCCAGCAGCTTCTTTAGTTCCCAGGGGACCCAGTACTTC. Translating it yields CASSFFSSQGTQYF. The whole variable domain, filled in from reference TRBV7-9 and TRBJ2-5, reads DTGVSQNPRHKITKRGQNVTFRCDPISEHNRLYWYRQTLGQGPEFLTYFQNEAQLEKSRLLSDRFSAERPKGSFSTLEIQRTEQGDSAMYLCASSFFSSQGTQYFGPGTRLLVL.

The CDR3 DNA sequence: TGTGCCAGCAGCTTAAAGATCTCCGGGGGGCTTGGCACAGATACGCAGTATTTT. Amino acid sequence: CASSLKISGGLGTDTQYF. The chain is built from TRBV7-2 and TRBJ2-3; D possibly corresponds to TRBD2 (7 bases). Germline CDR1 SGHTA, CDR2 FQGNSA. This CDR3 spans 18 amino acids. V gave up 2 bases and J gave up 1 base, with 19 bases separating them.

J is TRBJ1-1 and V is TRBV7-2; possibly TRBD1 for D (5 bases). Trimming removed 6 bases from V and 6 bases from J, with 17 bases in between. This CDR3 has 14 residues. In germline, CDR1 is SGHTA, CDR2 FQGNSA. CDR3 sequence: CASSRDRGVPEAFF. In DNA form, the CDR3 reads TGTGCCAGCAGTCGGGATCGAGGGGTACCTGAAGCTTTCTTT.

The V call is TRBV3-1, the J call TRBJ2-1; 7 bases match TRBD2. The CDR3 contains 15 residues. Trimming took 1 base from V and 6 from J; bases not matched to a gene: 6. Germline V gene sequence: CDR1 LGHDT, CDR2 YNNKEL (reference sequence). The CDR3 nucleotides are TGTGCCAGCAGCCAAGGGGCAGCGGGAAGCAATGAGCAGTTCTTC. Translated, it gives CASSQGAAGSNEQFF.

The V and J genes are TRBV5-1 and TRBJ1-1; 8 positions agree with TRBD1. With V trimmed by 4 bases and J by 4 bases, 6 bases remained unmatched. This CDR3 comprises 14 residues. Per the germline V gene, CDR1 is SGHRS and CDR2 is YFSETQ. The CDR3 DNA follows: TGCGCCAGCAGCCTCGGACAGGGATTCACTGAAGCTTTCTTT. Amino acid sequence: CASSLGQGFTEAFF.

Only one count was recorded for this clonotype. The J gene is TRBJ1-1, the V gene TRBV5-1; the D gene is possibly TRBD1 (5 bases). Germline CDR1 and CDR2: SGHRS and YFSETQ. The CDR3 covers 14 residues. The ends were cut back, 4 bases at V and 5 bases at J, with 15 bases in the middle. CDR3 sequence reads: CASSPARGRTEAFF. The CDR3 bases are TGCGCCAGCAGCCCAGCGAGGGGACGGACTGAAGCTTTCTTT.

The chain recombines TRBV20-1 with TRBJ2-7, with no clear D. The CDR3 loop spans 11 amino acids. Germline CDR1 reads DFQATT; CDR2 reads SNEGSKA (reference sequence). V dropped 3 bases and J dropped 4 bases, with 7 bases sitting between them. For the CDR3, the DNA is TGCAGTGCTAGTCTTGGGTACGAGCAGTACTTC. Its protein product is CSASLGYEQYF.

The CDR3 sequence: CSAPRTLYGYTF. Written as DNA, the CDR3 is TGCAGTGCCCCGCGGACACTTTATGGCTACACCTTC. The chain combines TRBV20-1 with TRBJ1-2; weak D call: TRBD1 (5 bases). This CDR3 comprises 12 residues. Germline V gene sequence: CDR1 DFQATT, CDR2 SNEGSKA (reference sequence). Between the trimmed V and J ends, which lost 6 bases and 5 bases, there was a span of 13 bases.

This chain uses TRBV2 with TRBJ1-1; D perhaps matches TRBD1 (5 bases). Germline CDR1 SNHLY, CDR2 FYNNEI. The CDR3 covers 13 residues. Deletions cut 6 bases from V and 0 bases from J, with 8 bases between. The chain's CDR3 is CASRPGLNTEAFF. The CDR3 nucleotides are TGTGCCAGCAGGCCAGGGTTGAACACTGAAGCTTTCTTT.

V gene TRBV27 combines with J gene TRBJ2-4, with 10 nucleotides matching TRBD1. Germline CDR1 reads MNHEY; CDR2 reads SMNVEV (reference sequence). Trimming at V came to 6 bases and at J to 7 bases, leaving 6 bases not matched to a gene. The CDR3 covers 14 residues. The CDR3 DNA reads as TGTGCCAGCAGGCTGGTGGGACAGGGGAACATTCAGTACTTC. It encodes CASRLVGQGNIQYF.

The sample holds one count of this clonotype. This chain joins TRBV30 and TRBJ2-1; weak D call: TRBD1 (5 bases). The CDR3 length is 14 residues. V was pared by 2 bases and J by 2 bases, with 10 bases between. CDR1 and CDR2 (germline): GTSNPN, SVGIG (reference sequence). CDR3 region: CAWSKQGPYNEQFF. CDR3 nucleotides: TGTGCCTGGAGTAAGCAGGGCCCCTACAATGAGCAGTTCTTC.

This chain's CDR3 is CASSAITANYGYTF. CDR3 DNA: TGTGCCAGCAGCGCGATTACAGCTAACTATGGCTACACCTTC. The genes are TRBV5-4 and TRBJ1-2; D is unresolved. Per germline, CDR1 SGHNT and CDR2 YYREEE (reference sequence). This CDR3 has 14 residues. Trimming pared 4 bases from V and 0 bases from J, leaving 10 bases between.

The CDR3 protein is CASSQAPGISNQPQHF. The CDR3 region has the DNA TGTGCCAGCAGCCAAGCTCCGGGTATAAGCAATCAGCCCCAGCATTTT. V and J are TRBV3-1 and TRBJ1-5; D gene ambiguous. The CDR3 runs to 16 residues. Trimming removed 1 base from V and 1 base from J, with 11 bases in between. The germline V gene has CDR1 LGHDT and CDR2 YNNKEL (reference sequence).

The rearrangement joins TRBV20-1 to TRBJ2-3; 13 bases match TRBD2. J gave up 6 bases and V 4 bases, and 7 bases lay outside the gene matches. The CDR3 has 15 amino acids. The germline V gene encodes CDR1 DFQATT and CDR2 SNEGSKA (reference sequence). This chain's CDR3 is CSATTGLAGLDTQYF. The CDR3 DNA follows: TGCAGTGCTACAACGGGACTAGCGGGATTGGATACGCAGTATTTT.

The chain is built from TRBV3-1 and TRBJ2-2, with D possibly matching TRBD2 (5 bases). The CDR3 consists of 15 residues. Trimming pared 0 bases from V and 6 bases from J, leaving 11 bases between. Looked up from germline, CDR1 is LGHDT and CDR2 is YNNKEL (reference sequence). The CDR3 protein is CASSQEGEGPGELFF. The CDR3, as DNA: TGTGCCAGCAGCCAAGAGGGAGAAGGTCCCGGGGAGCTGTTTTTT.

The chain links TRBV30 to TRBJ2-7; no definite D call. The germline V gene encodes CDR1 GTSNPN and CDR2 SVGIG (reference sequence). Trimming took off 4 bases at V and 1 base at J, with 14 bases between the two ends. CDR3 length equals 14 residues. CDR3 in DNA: TGTGCCTGGACAATGGAGACCGCGTCCTACGAGCAGTACTTC. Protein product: CAWTMETASYEQYF. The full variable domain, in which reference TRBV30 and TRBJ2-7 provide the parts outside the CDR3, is SQTIHQWPATLVQPVGSPLSLECTVEGTSNPNLYWYRQAAGRGLQLLFYSVGIGQISSEVPQNLSASRPQDRQFILSSKKLLLSDSGFYLCAWTMETASYEQYFGPGTRLTVT.